This TCR beta chain was recorded in a study of cytomegalovirus exposure and HLA in healthy donors. Overall study results and limits: Most TCR sequences proved rare, with some public TCRs found in many donors.

The CDR3 has 14 amino acids. With 1 base removed from V and 0 bases from J, the gap between germline ends came to 7 bases. Germline assignment: CDR1 SGHTS and CDR2 YDEGEE. Turning to this clone: Its target is not known.

PCR amplification relied on 60 Vbeta primers (plus 13 Jbeta primers). Clones were sequenced by immunoSEQ multiplex PCR, and TCRdb holds only the in-frame ones, with some missing. This table holds 100,000 to 120,000 clones, roughly two thirds found once. The sequence was collected from a man younger than 40 in good health and CMV-seronegative. Sequenced sample: PBMCs. The chain links TRBV5-8 to TRBJ1-1; D is possibly TRBD1 (5 bases). The DNA of the CDR3 is TGTGCCAGCAGCTTGACAGGACTGAACACTGAAGCTTTCTTT. Its translation: CASSLTGLNTEAFF.